The entry below gives a single TCR beta chain sequence along with its context. What it binds is not known. Assays covered around 100,000 TCR templates per sample. Libraries were prepared by immunoSEQ multiplex PCR; TCRdb keeps only in-frame clonotypes and omits some of them. The table has just over 60,000 clones, around three quarters seen once; the top ten hold 0.4% to 0.45%. This entry is derived from a study of siplizumab effects on memory and regulatory T cells. General observations from the study: Unstimulated subsets were the mapping target of only a minor fraction of alloreactive clones. The average Treg-derived proportion among mappable alloreactive CD4+ clones was roughly 70% with siplizumab versus about 30% in controls.

This clonotype was obtained from a human donor in good health. Sequenced material: memory CD4+ T cells sorted from blood.

In nucleotides, the CDR3 is TGTGCCAGCAGGGACAGGGGCGGAACAGATACGCAGTATTTT. It is translated as CASRDRGGTDTQYF. V and J are TRBV28 and TRBJ2-3; 9 bases fit TRBD1. CDR3 size: 14 residues. Unmatched junction bases numbered 4, after V lost 6 bases and J lost 3 bases. Germline V gives CDR1 MDHEN, CDR2 SYDVKM.